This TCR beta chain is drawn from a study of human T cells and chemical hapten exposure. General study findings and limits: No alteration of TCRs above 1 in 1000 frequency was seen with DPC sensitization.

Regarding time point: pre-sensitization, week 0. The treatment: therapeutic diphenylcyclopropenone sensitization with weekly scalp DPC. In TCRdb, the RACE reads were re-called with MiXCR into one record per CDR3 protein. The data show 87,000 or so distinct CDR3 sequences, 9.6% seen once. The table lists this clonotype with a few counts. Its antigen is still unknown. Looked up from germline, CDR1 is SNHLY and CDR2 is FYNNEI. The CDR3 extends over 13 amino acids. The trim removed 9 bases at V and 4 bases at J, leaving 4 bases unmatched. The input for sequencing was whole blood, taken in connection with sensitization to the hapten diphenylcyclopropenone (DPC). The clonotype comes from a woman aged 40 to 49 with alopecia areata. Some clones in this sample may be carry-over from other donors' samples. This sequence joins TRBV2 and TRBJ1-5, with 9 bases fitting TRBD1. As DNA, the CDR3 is TGTGCCAGAGGACAGGGGCCTAATCAGCCCCAGCATTTT. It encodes CARGQGPNQPQHF.